This TCR beta chain was profiled in a study of blood T cell repertoires in COVID-19. The wider study: The study drew acute and convalescent COVID-19 samples from the United States, Italy and Spain. Sources were T cells, B-cell-depleted T cells, or PBMCs; the material itself was cDNA or gDNA.

As processed by the authors: Reference gene primer amplification gave estimated nucleated cell counts. Clones were sequenced by immunoSEQ multiplex PCR, and TCRdb holds only the in-frame ones, with some missing. The V and J calls and clone size were taken over from that table, and D and trimming were inferred from the DNA. The table shows nearly 250,000 clones, with roughly 83% occurring only once. CDR3 length equals 15 residues. The ends lost 4 bases at V and 7 bases at J; junction bases unmatched: 9. CDR1 and CDR2 from the germline V gene are LGHDT and YNNKEL (reference sequence). The sequenced sample consisted of peripheral blood. The chain has TRBV3-1 (or the pseudogene TRBV3-2) and TRBJ2-1; 8 nucleotides align to TRBD2. This sequence was found in a woman older than 75 with COVID-19, enrolled during active disease. In DNA, the CDR3 is TGTGCCAGCAGCCTCACCGGGGGGGGCGGGAATGAGCAGTTCTTC. Encoded protein: CASSLTGGGGNEQFF.